These 32 T cell receptor beta chains came from one sample sequenced in a study of blood T cell repertoires in COVID-19. Profiling relied on immunoSEQ multiplex PCR, and the TCRdb table lists in-frame clones only, not all of them. The data contain around 260,000 clones, roughly 86% of them singletons. The specimen was peripheral blood. The receptor source for this set is a woman aged 45 to 65 with acute or convalescent COVID-19.

CDR3 nucleotides: TGTGCCAGCAGCTACGGACAGAGCTCCTACAATGAGCAGTTCTTC. Amino acids: CASSYGQSSYNEQFF. This rearrangement joins TRBV5-6 to TRBJ2-1, with D possibly TRBD1 on 6 matching bases. V lost 3 bases and J 0 bases, leaving 10 bases between the germline ends. This CDR3 is 15 amino acids long. Germline V gives CDR1 SGHDT, CDR2 YYEEEE.

J is TRBJ2-7 and V is TRBV27; 12 nucleotides match TRBD2. After removal of 1 base from V and 3 bases from J, the junction contained 4 bases not matched to a gene. Germline V gene lookup returns CDR1 MNHEY and CDR2 SMNVEV (reference sequence). CDR3 length equals 16 residues. The DNA for the CDR3 is TGTGCCAGCAGTTTATTACGGACTAGCGGGAACTACGAGCAGTACTTC. This sequence encodes CASSLLRTSGNYEQYF.

This clone showed up just a few times. The chain couples TRBV3-1 (or the pseudogene TRBV3-2) to TRBJ1-1; a weak D match, TRBD1 (6 bases). This CDR3 spans 12 amino acids. Per germline, CDR1 LGHDT and CDR2 YNNKEL (reference sequence). V lost 0 bases and J lost 9, with 8 bases in between. CDR3 in amino acids: CASSQDDRQAFF. In nucleotides, the CDR3 is TGTGCCAGCAGCCAAGACGACAGGCAAGCTTTCTTT.

V and J are TRBV25-1 and TRBJ2-5; D gene uncertain. The CDR3 has 15 amino acids. The V gene's germline CDR1 is MGHDK and CDR2 SYGVNS. Deletions cut 1 base from V and 2 bases from J, with 11 bases between. This chain's CDR3 is CASSELWQTQETQYF. In DNA, the CDR3 is TGTGCCAGCAGTGAATTATGGCAGACTCAAGAGACCCAGTACTTC.

This clone came up a few times. The J gene is TRBJ1-5, the V gene TRBV5-4, with D tentatively TRBD1 (5 bases). The CDR3 is made up of 15 amino acids. In germline, CDR1 is SGHNT, CDR2 YYREEE (reference sequence). V lost 0 bases and J lost 7, with 14 bases in between. CDR3 amino acids: CASSLGQGLEQPQHF. CDR3 DNA sequence: TGTGCCAGCAGCTTGGGGCAGGGCTTGGAGCAGCCCCAGCATTTT. The full variable domain, in which reference TRBV5-4 and TRBJ1-5 provide the parts outside the CDR3, is ETGVTQSPTHLIKTRGQQVTLRCSSQSGHNTVSWYQQALGQGPQFIFQYYREEENGRGNFPPRFSGLQFPNYSSELNVNALELDDSALYLCASSLGQGLEQPQHFGDGTRLSIL.

This clone was recorded only once. The rearrangement uses TRBV7-2 and TRBJ2-3; D remains ambiguous. The ends were cut back, 2 bases at V and 3 bases at J, with 6 bases in the middle. The CDR3 runs to 13 residues. Looked up from germline, CDR1 is SGHTA and CDR2 is FQGNSA. The CDR3 DNA is TGTGCCAGCAGCTTAATGCAGACAGATACGCAGTATTTT. Its protein product is CASSLMQTDTQYF.

V and J are TRBV15 and TRBJ2-5, with D uncertain. Between the trimmed V and J ends, which lost 1 base and 3 bases, there was a span of 3 bases. The germline V gene has CDR1 LNHNV and CDR2 YYDKDF (reference sequence). The CDR3 covers 12 residues. The CDR3 loop is CATSRAEETQYF. CDR3 DNA: TGTGCCACCAGCAGAGCCGAAGAGACCCAGTACTTC.

The rearrangement uses TRBV7-8 and TRBJ2-1; weak D call: TRBD1 (6 bases). This CDR3 region has 14 residues. Between the trimmed V and J ends, which lost 5 bases and 4 bases, there was a span of 12 bases. The germline CDR1 and CDR2 sequences are SGHVS and FQNEAQ. The CDR3 DNA follows: TGTGCCAGCAGCACACGGACAGTGTACAATGAGCAGTTCTTC. Translated: CASSTRTVYNEQFF.

J is TRBJ2-7 and V is TRBV5-5; D remains ambiguous. Germline V gene data show CDR1 as SGHKS and CDR2 as YYEKEE (reference sequence). There are 15 residues in the CDR3. V was clipped by 0 bases and J by 0 bases, with 10 bases between them. CDR3 loop: CASSLDNGFSYEQYF. The CDR3 DNA follows: TGTGCCAGCAGCTTGGATAACGGGTTCTCCTACGAGCAGTACTTC.

In this sample, this clone turned up once. The V and J genes are TRBV27 and TRBJ2-2; D is possibly TRBD2 (5 bases). The CDR3 has 16 amino acids. Germline CDR1 and CDR2: MNHEY and SMNVEV (reference sequence). Trimming took off 3 bases at V and 1 base at J, with 12 bases between the two ends. In DNA form, the CDR3 reads TGTGCCAGCAGTTTGAGGGCCTTGCGGAACACCGGGGAGCTGTTTTTT. Translated: CASSLRALRNTGELFF.

The chain combines TRBV5-6 with TRBJ2-7, with 8 bases that match TRBD1. V was clipped by 2 bases and J by 6 bases; unmatched bases: 10. CDR1 and CDR2 (germline): SGHDT, YYEEEE. The CDR3 consists of 15 residues. CDR3 amino acids: CASSFPGQVSPEQYF. The CDR3 region has the DNA TGTGCCAGCAGCTTCCCGGGACAGGTCTCTCCCGAGCAGTACTTC.

The chain combines TRBV5-7 with TRBJ2-1, with D possibly TRBD2 on 6 matching bases. TRBV5-7 is marked as an open reading frame, function uncertain. This CDR3 spans 16 amino acids. Between the trimmed V and J ends, which lost 4 bases and 0 bases, there was a span of 14 bases. The CDR3: CASSPAGGISYNEQFF. DNA for the CDR3: TGTGCCAGCAGCCCGGCGGGCGGGATCTCCTACAATGAGCAGTTCTTC.

V and J are TRBV15 and TRBJ1-4, with D hard to call. Between the trimmed V and J ends, which lost 1 base and 4 bases, there was a span of 7 bases. CDR3 length: 14 residues. Germline lookup yields CDR1 LNHNV and CDR2 YYDKDF (reference sequence). CDR3 sequence (DNA): TGTGCCACCAGCAGAGGGCAGTTTAATGAAAAACTGTTTTTT. It codes for CATSRGQFNEKLFF.

The chain is built from TRBV7-9 and TRBJ1-4; the D is unclear. Trimming shortened V by 5 bases and J by 1 base, and 23 bases separated the two germline ends. Germline V CDR1 and CDR2: SEHNR, FQNEAQ (reference sequence). The CDR3 extends over 19 amino acids. The CDR3 sequence is CASSTYRKSSGETNEKLFF. In nucleotides, the CDR3 is TGTGCCAGCAGCACGTACCGAAAATCAAGCGGGGAAACTAATGAAAAACTGTTTTTT.

The rearrangement links TRBV5-8 to TRBJ2-2; 14 bases agree with TRBD2. The V segment lost 3 bases and the J segment 7 bases; nucleotides outside the gene matches: 5. CDR1 is SGHTS, CDR2 YDEGEE, per germline. The CDR3 runs 16 residues. CDR3 sequence reads: CASSSGLAGVYGELFF. The CDR3 DNA is TGTGCCAGCAGCTCGGGACTAGCGGGAGTGTACGGGGAGCTGTTTTTT.

A single count supports this clone. The chain employs TRBV4-1 and TRBJ1-5, with a tentative D call TRBD1 (6 bases). The CDR3 covers 12 residues. CDR1 is MGHRA and CDR2 is YSYEKL in the germline V gene. The CDR3: CASGALGQPQHF. DNA of the CDR3: TGCGCTTCAGGGGCATTGGGTCAGCCCCAGCATTTT.

The chain has TRBV10-3 and TRBJ1-1, with 8 bases lining up with TRBD1. Trimming removed 6 bases from V and 4 bases from J; junction bases left unmatched: 7. Germline V gene data show CDR1 as ENHRY and CDR2 as SYGVKD. The CDR3 is 14 amino acids. This CDR3 reads CAISDRGRSTEAFF. The CDR3 coding sequence is TGTGCCATCAGCGACAGGGGACGTAGCACTGAAGCTTTCTTT.

This chain joins TRBV7-8 and TRBJ2-4, with 7 bases matching TRBD1. CDR3 size: 13 residues. After removal of 5 bases from V and 6 bases from J, the junction contained 4 bases not matched to a gene. Germline CDR1 reads SGHVS; CDR2 reads FQNEAQ. CDR3 in DNA: TGTGCCAGCAGCCAAAACAGGGGAAACATTCAGTACTTC. Its translation: CASSQNRGNIQYF.

This chain connects TRBV11-2 to TRBJ1-6, with D possibly TRBD1 on 5 matching bases. Germline V lookup: CDR1 SGHAT, CDR2 FQNNGV. The CDR3 loop spans 15 amino acids. Trimming took 1 base from V and 13 from J, leaving 17 bases between them. CDR3 region: CASSLVGAGRKPLHF. CDR3 nucleotides: TGTGCCAGCAGCTTAGTGGGCGCAGGGCGCAAGCCCCTCCACTTT.

This clone was detected only a few times. The chain is built from TRBV4-1 and TRBJ2-1; TRBD2 matches at 7 bases. CDR1 and CDR2 (germline): MGHRA, YSYEKL. V shed 4 bases, J shed 6 bases, and the junction held 9 bases outside the gene matches. This CDR3 region has 15 residues. This CDR3 reads CASSLPWRETNEQFF. The CDR3 nucleotides read TGCGCCAGCAGCCTCCCTTGGCGGGAGACCAATGAGCAGTTCTTC.

This clone was seen only once. Written as DNA, the CDR3 is TGTGCCAGCAGCCAAGAGGCGGGAGCGCGGGCCGGGGAGCTGTTTTTT. Protein: CASSQEAGARAGELFF. V and J are TRBV4-2 and TRBJ2-2; 7 bases are shared with TRBD2. The CDR3 spans 16 residues. Per germline, CDR1 LGHNA and CDR2 YNFKEQ. V lost 0 bases, J lost 6 bases, and 7 bases stayed unmatched.

The chain is built from TRBV18 and TRBJ2-7; TRBD2 agrees at 7 bases. Trimming at V came to 0 bases and at J to 3 bases, leaving 5 bases not matched to a gene. Germline values: CDR1 KGHSH, CDR2 LQKENI. The CDR3 has 15 residues. The DNA for the CDR3 is TGTGCCAGCTCACCACCCCCGGGGGGTGGCTACGAGCAGTACTTC. It yields the protein CASSPPPGGGYEQYF.

CDR3 nucleotides: TGTGCCAGCAGCGTAGGGCACCCACAAGAGACCCAGTACTTC. Amino acids: CASSVGHPQETQYF. The rearrangement links TRBV9 to TRBJ2-5; unclear D gene. The V end was cut by 0 bases, the J end by 2 bases, with 8 bases between. The CDR3 spans 14 residues. CDR1 is SGDLS, CDR2 YYNGEE, per germline.

V and J are TRBV19 and TRBJ2-2, with 9 bases matching TRBD1. Germline trimming cut 4 bases from V and 0 bases from J; bases unmatched to any gene: 9. The CDR3 spans 18 residues. From germline, CDR1 is LNHDA and CDR2 SQIVND (reference sequence). The CDR3 loop is CASSTSPGTGTNTGELFF. For the CDR3, the DNA is TGTGCCAGTAGTACTTCACCAGGGACAGGGACGAACACCGGGGAGCTGTTTTTT. Full variable domain (rest looked up from reference TRBV19 and TRBJ2-2): DGGITQSPKYLFRKEGQNVTLSCEQNLNHDAMYWYRQDPGQGLRLIYYSQIVNDFQKGDIAEGYSVSREKKESFPLTVTSAQKNPTAFYLCASSTSPGTGTNTGELFFGEGSRLTVL.

The chain links TRBV4-3 to TRBJ2-7, with 9 bases fitting TRBD2. This CDR3 is 15 amino acids long. Germline V gives CDR1 LGHNA, CDR2 YSLEER. The V segment lost 1 base and the J segment 3 bases; nucleotides outside the gene matches: 4. The CDR3 protein is CASSQAAGGDYEQYF. The CDR3 nucleotides are TGCGCCAGCAGCCAAGCGGCGGGAGGGGACTACGAGCAGTACTTC.

This sequence joins TRBV7-2 and TRBJ2-7; 11 bases line up with TRBD2. Germline CDR1 and CDR2: SGHTA and FQGNSA. The CDR3 sequence is 16 residues long. J was trimmed by 6 bases and V by 4 bases; bases with no gene match: 11. The CDR3 region is CASSWDLAGGPLEQYF. The CDR3 nucleotides are TGTGCCAGCAGCTGGGACTTAGCGGGAGGGCCCCTCGAGCAGTACTTC. Based on the CDR3 plus reference TRBV7-2 and TRBJ2-7, the full variable domain is GAGVSQSPSNKVTEKGKDVELRCDPISGHTALYWYRQSLGQGLEFLIYFQGNSAPDKSGLPSDRFSAERTGGSVSTLTIQRTQQEDSAVYLCASSWDLAGGPLEQYFGPGTRLTVT.

The chain employs TRBV5-1 and TRBJ2-5; 9 bases map to TRBD1. Germline CDR1 is SGHRS and CDR2 is YFSETQ. V was clipped by 4 bases and J by 0 bases; unmatched bases: 4. The CDR3 has 15 residues. The CDR3, as DNA: TGCGCCAGCAGCACCGGACAGGGGTACCAAGAGACCCAGTACTTC. It is translated as CASSTGQGYQETQYF.

The count of this clone is one. V usage is TRBV19 and J usage is TRBJ2-1, with 7 bases aligning to TRBD2. CDR1 and CDR2 (germline): LNHDA, SQIVND (reference sequence). This CDR3 spans 15 amino acids. With 7 bases clipped from V and 0 bases from J, the junction kept 6 bases outside the gene matches. This chain's CDR3 is CASTLAPSSYNEQFF. Here the CDR3 DNA reads TGTGCCAGTACACTAGCGCCTAGCTCCTACAATGAGCAGTTCTTC.

This chain joins TRBV7-9 and TRBJ2-5; 7 positions agree with TRBD1. V shed 6 bases and J 5 bases; nucleotides not matched to a gene: 6. This CDR3 has 13 amino acids. Germline lookup yields CDR1 SEHNR and CDR2 FQNEAQ (reference sequence). The CDR3 nucleotides read TGTGCCAGCAGTCCGACAGGGACCGAGACCCAGTACTTC. It is translated as CASSPTGTETQYF.

CDR3 loop: CASSYSIGSRGTTYEQYF. The CDR3 DNA reads as TGTGCCAGCAGTTACTCGATTGGGTCGCGCGGGACGACCTACGAGCAGTACTTC. The V and J genes are TRBV6-2 or TRBV6-3 and TRBJ2-7, with D possibly being TRBD2 (6 bases). The V gene's germline CDR1 is MNHEY and CDR2 SVGEGT. This CDR3 contains 18 residues. Trimming shortened V by 0 bases and J by 2 bases, and 20 bases separated the two germline ends.

The rearrangement uses TRBV3-1 (or the pseudogene TRBV3-2) and TRBJ1-5; D unclear. Germline-derived CDR1 and CDR2 are LGHDT and YNNKEL (reference sequence). CDR3 length: 13 residues. The V gene lost 0 bases and the J gene lost 5 bases, with 5 bases spanning the gap. In DNA, the CDR3 is TGTGCCAGCAGCCAAGATACTGATCAGCCCCAGCATTTT. Translation gives CASSQDTDQPQHF.

This clone was seen a handful of times. V is TRBV18 and J is TRBJ2-1; possibly TRBD2 for D (6 bases). CDR3 length: 16 amino acids. V lost 6 bases and J 0 bases, leaving 15 bases between the germline ends. Germline-derived CDR1 and CDR2 are KGHSH and LQKENI. For the CDR3, the DNA is TGTGCCAGCTCCCCCCCCGGGGGTCCCTCCTACAATGAGCAGTTCTTC. Translated, it gives CASSPPGGPSYNEQFF.